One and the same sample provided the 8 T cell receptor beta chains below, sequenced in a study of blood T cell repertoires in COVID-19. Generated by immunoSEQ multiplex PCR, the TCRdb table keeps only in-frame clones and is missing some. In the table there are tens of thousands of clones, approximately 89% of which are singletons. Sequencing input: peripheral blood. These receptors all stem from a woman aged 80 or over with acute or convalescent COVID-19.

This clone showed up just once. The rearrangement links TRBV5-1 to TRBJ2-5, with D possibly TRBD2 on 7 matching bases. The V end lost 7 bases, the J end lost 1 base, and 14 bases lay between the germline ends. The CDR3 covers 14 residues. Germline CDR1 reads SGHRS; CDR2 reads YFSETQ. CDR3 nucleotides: TGCGCCAGCCGTCCGGGGGGCGGCCAAGAGACCCAGTACTTC. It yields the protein CASRPGGGQETQYF.

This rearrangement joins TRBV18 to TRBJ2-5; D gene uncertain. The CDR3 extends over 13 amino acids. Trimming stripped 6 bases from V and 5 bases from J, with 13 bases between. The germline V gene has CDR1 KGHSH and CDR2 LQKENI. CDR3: CASSPTASETQYF. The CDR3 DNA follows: TGTGCCAGCTCTCCCACAGCCTCGGAGACCCAGTACTTC.

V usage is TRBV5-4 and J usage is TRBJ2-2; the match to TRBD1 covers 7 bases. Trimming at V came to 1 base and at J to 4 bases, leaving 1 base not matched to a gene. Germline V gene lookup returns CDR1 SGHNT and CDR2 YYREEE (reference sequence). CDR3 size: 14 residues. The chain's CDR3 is CASSLKGATGELFF. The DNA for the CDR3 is TGTGCCAGCAGCTTGAAGGGGGCCACCGGGGAGCTGTTTTTT.

The CDR3 is CASSDETSGDTDTQYF. CDR3 coding DNA: TGCGCCAGCAGCGACGAGACTAGCGGGGATACAGATACGCAGTATTTT. This chain uses TRBV4-1 with TRBJ2-3, with 11 bases that match TRBD2. Looked up from germline, CDR1 is MGHRA and CDR2 is YSYEKL. The CDR3 covers 16 residues. The V gene end was trimmed by 5 bases and the J gene end by 3 bases; junction bases not matched to a gene: 7.

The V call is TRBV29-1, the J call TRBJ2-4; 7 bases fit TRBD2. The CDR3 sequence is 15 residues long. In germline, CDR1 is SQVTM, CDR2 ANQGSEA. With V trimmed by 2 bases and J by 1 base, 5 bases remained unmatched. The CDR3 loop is CSVETGGRAKNIQYF. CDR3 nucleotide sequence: TGCAGCGTTGAAACGGGGGGAAGGGCCAAAAACATTCAGTACTTC.

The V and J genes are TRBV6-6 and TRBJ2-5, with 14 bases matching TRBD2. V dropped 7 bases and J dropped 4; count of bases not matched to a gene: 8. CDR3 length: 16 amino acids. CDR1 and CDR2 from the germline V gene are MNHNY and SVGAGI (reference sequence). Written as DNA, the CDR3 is TGTGCCAGCACCCGACTAGCGGGGGGGCCGGGAGAGACCCAGTACTTC. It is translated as CASTRLAGGPGETQYF.

CDR3 protein: CASSYRGRDTEAFF. The CDR3 DNA follows: TGTGCCAGCAGCTACAGGGGTAGGGACACTGAAGCTTTCTTT. The chain couples TRBV5-5 to TRBJ1-1; 7 bases are a match to TRBD1. CDR3 length equals 14 residues. Germline values: CDR1 SGHKS, CDR2 YYEKEE (reference sequence). The trim removed 3 bases at V and 3 bases at J, leaving 5 bases unmatched.

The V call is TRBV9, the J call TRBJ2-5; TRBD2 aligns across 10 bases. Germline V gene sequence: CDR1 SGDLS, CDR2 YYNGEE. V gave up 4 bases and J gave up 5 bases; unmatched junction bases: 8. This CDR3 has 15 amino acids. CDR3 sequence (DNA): TGTGCCAGCAGCACAGCGGGGGGGCTCGTGGAGACCCAGTACTTC. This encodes CASSTAGGLVETQYF.